The clone carrying this T cell receptor (beta chain) was recorded a few times. What it binds is not known. CDR3 length: 17 residues. V lost 5 bases, J lost 2 bases, and 6 bases stayed unmatched. CDR1 SGHTA and CDR2 FQGTGA come from the germline V gene. This record comes from a study of blood T cells in healthy people across ages. Findings and caveats of the study: Per-million-T-cell TCR beta diversity fell roughly linearly with age.

Then a second PCR, running about 7 to 11 cycles, was carried out with a sample-barcoded 5' primer and a J-beta primer mix. Each CDR3 protein gets one entry after TCRdb re-called the 5' RACE reads with MiXCR. The repertoire holds 1.5 million to 2 million distinct CDR3 sequences, about 30% seen once, with over 7% in the top ten. Healthy Caucasians from Russia aged about 6 to 90 served as donors. This sequence originates from a woman aged 25-40 years in good health. V usage is TRBV7-3 and J usage is TRBJ2-3; 14 nucleotides agree with TRBD2. Sequenced input: blood. This CDR3 reads CASSPRTSGGTTDTQYF. The DNA for the CDR3 is TGTGCCAGCAGCCCGCGGACTAGCGGGGGGACCACAGATACGCAGTATTTT.